This TCR beta chain is drawn from a study of CD8+ T cells in alopecia areata. Investigators isolated RNA and reverse transcribed it into cDNA to act as the sequencing template. Using immunoSEQ multiplex PCR, the repertoire was profiled, and TCRdb retains in-frame clones only, with some absent. The sample lists about 200,000 clones; 50% to 70% were seen once. The CDR3 is made up of 17 amino acids. Per the germline V gene, CDR1 is GTSNPN and CDR2 is SVGIG (reference sequence). V was clipped by 0 bases and J by 0 bases, with 15 bases between them. This sequence originates from a human donor with alopecia areata. The chain links TRBV30 to TRBJ2-4, with a tentative D call TRBD2 (6 bases). Sequenced material: CD4+ T cells sorted from blood, taken at week 0. CDR3 DNA: TGTGCCTGGAGTGTAGAGGCAGGGAGGTCAGCCAAAAACATTCAGTACTTC. Protein sequence: CAWSVEAGRSAKNIQYF.